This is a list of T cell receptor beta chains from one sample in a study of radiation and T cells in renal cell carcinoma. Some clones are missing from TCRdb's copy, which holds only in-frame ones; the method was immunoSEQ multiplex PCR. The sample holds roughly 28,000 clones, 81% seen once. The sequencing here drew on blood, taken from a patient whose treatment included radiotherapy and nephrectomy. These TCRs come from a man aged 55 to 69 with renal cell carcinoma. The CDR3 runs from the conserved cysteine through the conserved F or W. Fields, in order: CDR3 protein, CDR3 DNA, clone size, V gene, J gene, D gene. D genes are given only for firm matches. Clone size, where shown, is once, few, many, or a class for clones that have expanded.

CDR3aa: CASSYLGARSFGYTF
CDR3nt: TGTGCCAGCAGTTACCTGGGGGCGCGGAGCTTCGGCTACACCTTC
abundance: once
v_gene: TRBV6-5
j_gene: TRBJ1-2
d_gene: NA

CDR3aa: CASSRDSQETQYF
CDR3nt: TGTGCCAGCAGTCGGGACAGCCAAGAGACCCAGTACTTC
abundance: NA
v_gene: TRBV6-6
j_gene: TRBJ2-5
d_gene: TRBD1

CDR3aa: CAWSGPLGGGGTF
CDR3nt: TGTGCCTGGAGTGGGCCCCTCGGCGGGGGCGGCACCTTC
abundance: NA
v_gene: TRBV30
j_gene: TRBJ1-2
d_gene: NA

CDR3aa: CASSFYPSPLNEQFF
CDR3nt: TGTGCCAGCAGTTTCTACCCTAGTCCGCTCAATGAGCAGTTCTTC
abundance: NA
v_gene: TRBV6-6
j_gene: TRBJ2-1
d_gene: NA

CDR3aa: CASSLGQVYGYTF
CDR3nt: TGTGCCAGCAGCCTCGGACAGGTCTATGGCTACACCTTC
abundance: NA
v_gene: TRBV5-4
j_gene: TRBJ1-2
d_gene: TRBD1

CDR3aa: CASTRDSYNEQFF
CDR3nt: TGTGCCAGCACTCGGGACTCATACAATGAGCAGTTCTTC
abundance: NA
v_gene: TRBV6-1
j_gene: TRBJ2-1
d_gene: NA

CDR3aa: CASSLDPQGTGELFF
CDR3nt: TGCGCCAGCAGCTTGGACCCGCAGGGAACCGGGGAGCTGTTTTTT
abundance: NA
v_gene: TRBV5-1
j_gene: TRBJ2-2
d_gene: NA

CDR3aa: CASSFGGRAQYF
CDR3nt: TGTGCCAGCAGCTTTGGGGGTCGAGCCCAGTACTTC
abundance: NA
v_gene: TRBV5-6
j_gene: TRBJ2-5
d_gene: NA

CDR3aa: CASSNSYSYEQYF
CDR3nt: TGTGCCAGTAGCAACAGCTACTCCTACGAGCAGTACTTC
abundance: NA
v_gene: TRBV19
j_gene: TRBJ2-7
d_gene: NA

CDR3aa: CASSQDGAGGAFTEAFF
CDR3nt: TGCGCCAGCAGCCAAGATGGGGCCGGGGGGGCCTTCACTGAAGCTTTCTTT
abundance: NA
v_gene: TRBV4-1
j_gene: TRBJ1-1
d_gene: NA

CDR3aa: CAWSGDKNNEQFF
CDR3nt: TGTGCCTGGAGTGGGGACAAAAACAATGAGCAGTTCTTC
abundance: NA
v_gene: TRBV30
j_gene: TRBJ2-1
d_gene: NA

CDR3aa: CAWSPAFEPGANVLTF
CDR3nt: TGTGCCTGGAGTCCTGCCTTCGAGCCTGGGGCCAACGTCCTGACTTTC
abundance: NA
v_gene: TRBV30
j_gene: TRBJ2-6
d_gene: NA

CDR3aa: CASSQDTLAGRSAYEQYF
CDR3nt: TGCGCCAGCAGCCAAGATACCTTAGCGGGAAGGAGTGCCTACGAGCAGTACTTC
abundance: once
v_gene: TRBV4-3
j_gene: TRBJ2-7
d_gene: TRBD2

CDR3aa: CASSQGLGEGYEQYF
CDR3nt: TGTGCCAGCAGCCAAGGGTTAGGGGAGGGGTACGAGCAGTACTTC
abundance: once
v_gene: TRBV4-2
j_gene: TRBJ2-7
d_gene: TRBD2

CDR3aa: CASSYSLGGQPQHF
CDR3nt: TGTGCCAGCAGTTACTCGCTGGGAGGGCAGCCCCAGCATTTT
abundance: NA
v_gene: TRBV6-5
j_gene: TRBJ1-5
d_gene: NA